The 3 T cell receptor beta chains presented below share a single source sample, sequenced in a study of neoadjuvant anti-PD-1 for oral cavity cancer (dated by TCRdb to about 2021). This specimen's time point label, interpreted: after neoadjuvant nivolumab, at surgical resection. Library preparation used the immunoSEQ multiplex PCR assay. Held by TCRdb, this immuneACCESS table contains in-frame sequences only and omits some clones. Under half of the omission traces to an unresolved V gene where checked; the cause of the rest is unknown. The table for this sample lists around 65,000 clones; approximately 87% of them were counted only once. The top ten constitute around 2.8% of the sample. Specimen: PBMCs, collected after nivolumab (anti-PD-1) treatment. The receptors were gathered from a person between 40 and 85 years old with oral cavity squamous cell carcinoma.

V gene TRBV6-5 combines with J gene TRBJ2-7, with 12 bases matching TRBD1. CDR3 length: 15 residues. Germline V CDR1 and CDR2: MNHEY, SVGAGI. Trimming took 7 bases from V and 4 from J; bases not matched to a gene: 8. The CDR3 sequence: CASKKPGQGAYEQYF. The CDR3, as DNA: TGTGCCAGCAAAAAACCGGGACAGGGGGCATACGAGCAGTACTTC.

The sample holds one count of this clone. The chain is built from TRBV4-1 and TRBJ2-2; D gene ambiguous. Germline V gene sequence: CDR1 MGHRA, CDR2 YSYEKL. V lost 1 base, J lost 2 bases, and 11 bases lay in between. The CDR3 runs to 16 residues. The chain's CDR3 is CASSQVLVTNTGELFF. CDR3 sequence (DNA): TGCGCCAGCAGCCAAGTTTTGGTTACTAACACCGGGGAGCTGTTTTTT.

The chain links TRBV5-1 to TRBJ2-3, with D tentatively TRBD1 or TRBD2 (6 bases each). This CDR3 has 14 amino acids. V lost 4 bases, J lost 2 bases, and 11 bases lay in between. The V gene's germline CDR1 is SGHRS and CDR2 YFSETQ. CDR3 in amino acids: CASSGGGSTDTQYF. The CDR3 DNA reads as TGCGCCAGCAGCGGAGGGGGGTCCACAGATACGCAGTATTTT. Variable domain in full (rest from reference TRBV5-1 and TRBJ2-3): KAGVTQTPRYLIKTRGQQVTLSCSPISGHRSVSWYQQTPGQGLQFLFEYFSETQRNKGNFPGRFSGRQFSNSRSEMNVSTLELGDSALYLCASSGGGSTDTQYFGPGTRLTVL.